This T cell receptor beta chain comes out of a study of human T cells and chemical hapten exposure. The V end lost 3 bases, the J end lost 0 bases, and 3 bases lay between the germline ends. Germline lookup yields CDR1 DFQATT and CDR2 SNEGSKA (reference sequence). This CDR3 has 12 residues. This clonotype was observed a handful of times. Regarding time point: patch test 1, 2 weeks after DPC sensitization. Treatment of the sample: therapeutic diphenylcyclopropenone sensitization with weekly scalp DPC. Via MiXCR, TCRdb re-called the RACE reads, giving one row per CDR3 protein. The table has approximately 350,000 distinct CDR3 sequences, under 8% seen once; the top ten hold 8.4%.

This rearrangement joins TRBV20-1 to TRBJ2-1; D remains unclear. The input for sequencing was whole blood, taken in connection with sensitization to the hapten diphenylcyclopropenone (DPC). The TCR comes from a woman aged 18-29 years with alopecia areata. Some clones in this sample may be carry-over from other donors' samples. CDR3 in amino acids: CSASASYNEQFF. The DNA for the CDR3 is TGCAGTGCTAGTGCCTCCTACAATGAGCAGTTCTTC.